These 17 T cell receptor beta chains were all obtained from the same sample, sequenced in a study of T cell changes during pregnancy in multiple sclerosis. Sequenced by immunoSEQ multiplex PCR; TCRdb stores in-frame clones only, minus some. The table lists some 80,000 clones, around 92% of them singletons. Sample: peripheral blood, taken in the first trimester of pregnancy. The receptors here all came from a female donor in good health, enrolled as a control in a pregnancy study.

V is TRBV7-4 and J is TRBJ1-2, with D perhaps matching TRBD1 (6 bases). V lost 2 bases and J 2 bases, leaving 18 bases between the germline ends. Germline CDR1 is SGHVT and CDR2 is SQSDAQ. The CDR3 contains 17 residues. This CDR3 reads CASSLLMVRGANYGYTF. CDR3 DNA: TGTGCCAGCAGCTTACTCATGGTGCGGGGGGCGAACTATGGCTACACCTTC.

The chain combines TRBV4-2 with TRBJ1-6; D ambiguous. The CDR3 contains 15 residues. Trimming stripped 3 bases from V and 8 bases from J, with 14 bases between. Germline V gene lookup returns CDR1 LGHNA and CDR2 YNFKEQ. The CDR3, as DNA: TGTGCCAGCAGCCAGTTTAAGGACTGGGATTCACCCCTCCACTTT. Translation: CASSQFKDWDSPLHF.

The chain has TRBV6-1 and TRBJ1-5, with D possibly being TRBD1 (5 bases). Germline-derived CDR1 and CDR2 are MNHNS and SASEGT. The CDR3 runs to 16 residues. V dropped 4 bases and J dropped 0 bases, with 13 bases sitting between them. For the CDR3, the DNA is TGTGCCAGCAGTGTTCACGGGGGGTATAGCAATCAGCCCCAGCATTTT. Its protein product is CASSVHGGYSNQPQHF.

The genes are TRBV4-1 and TRBJ2-1; D is perhaps TRBD1 (5 bases). Trimming cost V 1 base and J 2 bases, with 9 bases left between them. The CDR3 sequence is 15 residues long. The germline V gene encodes CDR1 MGHRA and CDR2 YSYEKL. The CDR3, as DNA: TGCGCCAGCAGCCAAGCAGGGTTCCCCTACAATGAGCAGTTCTTC. Translated, it gives CASSQAGFPYNEQFF.

This sequence joins TRBV11-2 and TRBJ1-4; D is perhaps TRBD1 (5 bases). The germline CDR1 and CDR2 sequences are SGHAT and FQNNGV. The CDR3 spans 15 residues. V was shortened by 6 bases and J by 7 bases, with 18 bases between the two germline ends. The CDR3 protein is CASSQAGGIGEKLFF. CDR3 DNA sequence: TGTGCCAGCAGTCAGGCGGGGGGTATAGGTGAAAAACTGTTTTTT.

CDR3: CASRGTSGTDTQYF. The CDR3 nucleotides read TGTGCCAGCCGAGGGACTAGCGGGACAGATACGCAGTATTTT. The chain uses TRBV2 and TRBJ2-3; 12 bases are shared with TRBD2. V trimming: 8 bases; J trimming: 3 bases; junction bases outside the gene matches: 3. This CDR3 region has 14 residues. CDR1 and CDR2 (germline): SNHLY, FYNNEI. The whole variable domain, filled in from reference TRBV2 and TRBJ2-3, reads EPEVTQTPSHQVTQMGQEVILRCVPISNHLYFYWYRQILGQKVEFLVSFYNNEISEKSEIFDDQFSVERPDGSNFTLKIRSTKLEDSAMYFCASRGTSGTDTQYFGPGTRLTVL.

The V and J genes are TRBV7-2 and TRBJ2-3; tentative D call: TRBD2 (6 bases). V was trimmed by 4 bases and J by 0 bases, leaving 17 bases between them. Germline CDR1 reads SGHTA; CDR2 reads FQGNSA. CDR3 size: 17 residues. The CDR3 reads CASSYSSGVSSTDTQYF. In nucleotides, the CDR3 is TGTGCCAGCAGCTATAGCTCGGGGGTTTCTAGCACAGATACGCAGTATTTT.

The CDR3 loop reads CASSTGEYTNEKLFF. For the CDR3, the DNA is TGCGCCAGCAGTACAGGGGAATATACTAATGAAAAACTGTTTTTT. The chain carries TRBV5-1 and TRBJ1-4; 7 bases are a match to TRBD1. The germline CDR1 and CDR2 sequences are SGHRS and YFSETQ. CDR3 size: 15 residues. V was clipped by 5 bases and J by 2 bases; unmatched bases: 6. Combining the CDR3 with reference TRBV5-1 and TRBJ1-4 gives the whole variable domain KAGVTQTPRYLIKTRGQQVTLSCSPISGHRSVSWYQQTPGQGLQFLFEYFSETQRNKGNFPGRFSGRQFSNSRSEMNVSTLELGDSALYLCASSTGEYTNEKLFFGSGTQLSVL.

The V gene is TRBV18, the J gene TRBJ1-1; tentative D call: TRBD1 (6 bases). Trimming removed 0 bases from V and 4 bases from J, with 15 bases in between. The CDR3 is made up of 16 amino acids. In germline, CDR1 is KGHSH, CDR2 LQKENI. In DNA form, the CDR3 reads TGTGCCAGCTCACCACCCCAGGGCAGGGGTGGCACTGAAGCTTTCTTT. Translated, it gives CASSPPQGRGGTEAFF.

This rearrangement joins TRBV19 to TRBJ1-6, with 7 bases identical to TRBD1. Germline CDR1 reads LNHDA; CDR2 reads SQIVND (reference sequence). The CDR3 loop spans 14 amino acids. Trimming took 8 bases from V and 7 from J; bases not matched to a gene: 8. DNA of the CDR3: TGTGCCAGTCGGGAACTGGACAGGAATTCACCCCTCCACTTT. It translates to CASRELDRNSPLHF.

The J gene is TRBJ2-7, the V gene TRBV7-2; maybe TRBD1 (6 bases). Germline V gene lookup returns CDR1 SGHTA and CDR2 FQGNSA. The CDR3 loop spans 12 amino acids. The V end lost 11 bases, the J end lost 3 bases, and 14 bases lay between the germline ends. This chain's CDR3 is CAVREGGYEQYF. CDR3 in DNA: TGTGCCGTCCGGGAAGGGGGCTACGAGCAGTACTTC.

The rearrangement joins TRBV9 to TRBJ1-1; D gene ambiguous. The CDR3 is made up of 13 amino acids. V was trimmed by 0 bases and J by 3 bases, leaving 6 bases between them. Looked up from germline, CDR1 is SGDLS and CDR2 is YYNGEE. The CDR3 DNA sequence: TGTGCCAGCAGCGTAGATGTATACACTGAAGCTTTCTTT. Its protein is CASSVDVYTEAFF.

V usage is TRBV10-3 and J usage is TRBJ1-1; no clear D. The CDR3 length is 14 residues. Germline assignment: CDR1 ENHRY and CDR2 SYGVKD. V lost 1 base, J lost 2 bases, and 8 bases lay in between. Written as DNA, the CDR3 is TGTGCCATCAGTGAGTGGGAGTTAAACACTGAAGCTTTCTTT. Its protein product is CAISEWELNTEAFF.

The rearrangement uses TRBV9 and TRBJ1-1, with D unclear. V was pared by 4 bases and J by 0 bases, with 10 bases between. The CDR3 is 14 residues long. CDR1 SGDLS and CDR2 YYNGEE come from the germline V gene. CDR3: CASSSHRVNTEAFF. CDR3 nucleotides: TGTGCCAGCAGCTCACACCGGGTGAACACTGAAGCTTTCTTT.

This chain joins TRBV7-2 and TRBJ2-5; D perhaps matches TRBD2 (6 bases). Germline assignment: CDR1 SGHTA and CDR2 FQGNSA. V shed 1 base and J shed 4 bases, with 7 bases lying between them. There are 13 residues in the CDR3. The CDR3 DNA follows: TGTGCCAGCAGCTTAGTGGGGGGAGAGACCCAGTACTTC. Its translation: CASSLVGGETQYF.

The V and J genes are TRBV11-2 and TRBJ1-1; D gene ambiguous. V was clipped by 2 bases and J by 1 base, with 8 bases between them. CDR3 length: 14 amino acids. Per germline, CDR1 SGHAT and CDR2 FQNNGV. The CDR3 here is CASSLPYKNTEAFF. The CDR3 nucleotides are TGTGCCAGCAGCTTACCCTATAAGAACACTGAAGCTTTCTTT.

This clone was seen just once. The chain is built from TRBV6-5 and TRBJ2-2; a weak D match, TRBD2 (5 bases). CDR1 and CDR2 (germline): MNHEY, SVGAGI. With 8 bases removed from V and 5 bases from J, the gap between germline ends came to 12 bases. CDR3 length: 13 amino acids. The CDR3 loop is CASLGGGTGELFF. CDR3 bases: TGTGCCAGCTTGGGCGGCGGGACCGGGGAGCTGTTTTTT.